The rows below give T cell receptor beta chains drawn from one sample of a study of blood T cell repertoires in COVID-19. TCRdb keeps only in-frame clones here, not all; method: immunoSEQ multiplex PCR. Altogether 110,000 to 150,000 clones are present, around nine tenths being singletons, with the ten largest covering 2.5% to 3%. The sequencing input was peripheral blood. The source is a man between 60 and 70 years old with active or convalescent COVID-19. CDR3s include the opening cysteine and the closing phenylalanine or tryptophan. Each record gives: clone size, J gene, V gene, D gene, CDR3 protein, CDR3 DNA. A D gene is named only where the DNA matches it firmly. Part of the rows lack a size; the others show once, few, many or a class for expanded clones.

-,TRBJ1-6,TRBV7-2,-,CASSLGLGDNSPLHF,TGTGCCAGCAGCTTAGGGTTAGGGGATAATTCACCCCTCCACTTT
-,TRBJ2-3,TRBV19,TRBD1,CASSTGTDTDTQYF,TGTGCCAGTAGTACCGGGACAGACACAGATACGCAGTATTTT
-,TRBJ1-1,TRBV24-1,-,CATSDPGGEAFF,TGTGCCACCAGTGATCCCGGGGGTGAAGCTTTCTTT
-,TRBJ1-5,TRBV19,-,CASSRPPGGNQPQHF,TGTGCCAGTAGCCGACCCCCGGGGGGCAATCAGCCCCAGCATTTT
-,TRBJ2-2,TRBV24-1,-,CATSDLRGHNTGELFF,TGTGCCACCAGTGATTTGCGAGGCCATAACACCGGGGAGCTGTTTTTT
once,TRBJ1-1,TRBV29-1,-,CSTKKGGNTEAFF,TGCAGCACGAAAAAAGGGGGGAACACTGAAGCTTTCTTT
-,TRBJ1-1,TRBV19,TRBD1,CASSTPGTGVIEAFF,TGTGCCAGTAGTACCCCCGGGACAGGGGTGATTGAAGCTTTCTTT
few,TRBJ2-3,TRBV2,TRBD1,CASSRQGMGTDTQYF,TGTGCCAGCTCAAGACAGGGGATGGGAACAGATACGCAGTATTTT
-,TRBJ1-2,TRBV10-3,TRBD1,CAISEEGGRGYTF,TGTGCCATCAGTGAGGAAGGGGGCAGGGGCTACACCTTC
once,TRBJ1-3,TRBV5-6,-,CASSWGGDTIYF,TGTGCCAGCAGCTGGGGGGGAGACACCATATATTTT
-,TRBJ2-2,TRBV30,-,CAWIRGGAGVGELFF,TGTGCCTGGATTAGGGGGGGCGCAGGGGTCGGGGAGCTGTTTTTT
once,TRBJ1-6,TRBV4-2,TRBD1,CASSPYPGQDHNSPLHF,TGTGCCAGCAGCCCTTACCCCGGACAGGACCATAATTCACCCCTCCACTTT
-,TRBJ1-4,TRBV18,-,CASSSITGGEKLFF,TGTGCCAGCTCATCTATTACGGGTGGCGAAAAACTGTTTTTT
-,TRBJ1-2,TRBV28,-,CASSLSGYYGYTF,TGTGCCAGCAGTTTATCAGGGTACTATGGCTACACCTTC
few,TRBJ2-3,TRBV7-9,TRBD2,CASSWGGLTDTQYF,TGTGCCAGCAGCTGGGGGGGTCTCACAGATACGCAGTATTTT
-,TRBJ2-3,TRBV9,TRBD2,CASNVAGGADTQYF,TGTGCCAGCAATGTAGCGGGAGGGGCAGATACGCAGTATTTT
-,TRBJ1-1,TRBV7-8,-,CASSLRSSETEAFF,TGTGCCAGCAGCCTGCGGTCCTCGGAGACTGAAGCTTTCTTT
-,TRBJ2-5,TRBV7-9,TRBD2,CASSLLAGGRETQYF,TGTGCCAGCAGCTTACTAGCGGGGGGGCGTGAGACCCAGTACTTC
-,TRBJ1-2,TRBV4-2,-,CASSQGTLYGYTF,TGTGCCAGCAGCCAAGGGACTCTCTATGGCTACACCTTC
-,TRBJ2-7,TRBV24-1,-,CATSPPGGKVEQYF,TGTGCCACCAGCCCCCCAGGAGGTAAGGTAGAGCAGTACTTC
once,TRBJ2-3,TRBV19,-,CASSRSDTQYF,TGTGCCAGTAGTCGGTCAGATACGCAGTATTTT
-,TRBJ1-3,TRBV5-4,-,CASSLQGSGNTIYF,TGTGCCAGCAGCTTGCAGGGGTCTGGAAACACCATATATTTT
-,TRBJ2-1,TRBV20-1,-,CSASPQGLYNEQFF,TGCAGTGCTAGTCCACAGGGCCTCTACAATGAGCAGTTCTTC
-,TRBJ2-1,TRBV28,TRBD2,CASQTSGSTVEQFF,TGTGCCAGCCAGACTAGCGGGAGTACGGTTGAGCAGTTCTTC
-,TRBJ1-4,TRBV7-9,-,CASSFLVADPTNEKLFF,TGTGCCAGCAGCTTCCTCGTGGCAGATCCAACTAATGAAAAACTGTTTTTT
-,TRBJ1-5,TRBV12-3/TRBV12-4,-,CASTSTSQPQHF,TGTGCCAGCACCTCAACCAGTCAGCCCCAGCATTTT
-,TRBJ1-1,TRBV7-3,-,CASSLLGGTEAFF,TGTGCCAGCAGCTTACTGGGAGGAACTGAAGCTTTCTTT
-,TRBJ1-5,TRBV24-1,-,CATSENSNQPQHF,TGTGCCACCAGCGAGAATAGCAATCAGCCCCAGCATTTT
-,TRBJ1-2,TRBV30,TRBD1,CAWSDRGIYGYTF,TGTGCCTGGAGTGACAGGGGCATATACGGCTACACCTTC
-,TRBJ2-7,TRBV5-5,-,CASSWDNPLGEQYF,TGTGCCAGCAGCTGGGACAACCCCTTGGGTGAGCAGTACTTC
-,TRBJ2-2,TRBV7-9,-,CASTRDTISGGELFF,TGTGCCAGCACCCGAGACACAATTTCTGGCGGGGAGCTGTTTTTT
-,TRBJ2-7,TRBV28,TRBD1,CASPPPGDRVDHEQYF,TGTGCCAGCCCCCCACCGGGGGACAGGGTAGACCACGAGCAGTACTTC
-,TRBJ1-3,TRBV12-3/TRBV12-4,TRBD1,CASSLGQGDWYF,TGTGCCAGCAGTTTAGGACAGGGAGATTGGTATTTT
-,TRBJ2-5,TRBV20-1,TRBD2,CSASPTRRERETQYF,TGCAGTGCTAGTCCCACGCGGCGGGAGCGAGAGACCCAGTACTTC
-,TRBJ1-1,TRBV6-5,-,CASMQGTNTEAFF,TGTGCCAGCATGCAGGGAACGAACACTGAAGCTTTCTTT
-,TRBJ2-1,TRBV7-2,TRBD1,CASSLRTGGYGEQFF,TGTGCCAGCAGCCTAAGGACAGGGGGCTACGGTGAGCAGTTCTTC
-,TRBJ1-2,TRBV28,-,CASSLTTGAGGYGYTF,TGTGCCAGCAGTTTGACTACGGGAGCCGGGGGATATGGCTACACCTTC
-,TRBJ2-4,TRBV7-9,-,CASSLVVTSGKNIQYF,TGTGCCAGCAGCTTAGTGGTTACCTCGGGCAAAAACATTCAGTACTTC
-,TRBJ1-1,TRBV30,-,CAWSVPGADTEAFF,TGTGCCTGGAGTGTGCCAGGGGCGGACACTGAAGCTTTCTTT
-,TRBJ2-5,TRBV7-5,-,CARSLTGSGLAGDPQETQYF,TGTGCCAGAAGCTTAACGGGGTCCGGCCTAGCGGGAGACCCACAAGAGACCCAGTACTTC
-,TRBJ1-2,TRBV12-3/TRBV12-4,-,CASSSLPGQQYF,TGTGCCAGCAGTTCCCTCCCGGGTCAACAATACTTC
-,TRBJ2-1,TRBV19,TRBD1,CASSIGPGGDEQFF,TGTGCCAGTAGTATAGGACCAGGGGGCGATGAGCAGTTCTTC
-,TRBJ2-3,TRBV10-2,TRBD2,CASSESGGGHTDTQYF,TGCGCCAGCAGTGAGTCCGGGGGGGGCCACACAGATACGCAGTATTTT
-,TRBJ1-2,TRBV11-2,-,CASLGPDRDYGYTF,TGTGCCAGCTTGGGTCCGGACAGAGACTATGGCTACACCTTC
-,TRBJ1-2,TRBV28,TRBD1,CASSLRTGFYGYTF,TGTGCCAGCAGTTTAAGGACAGGGTTTTATGGCTACACCTTC
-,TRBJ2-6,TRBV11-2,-,CASSPTISGANVLTF,TGTGCCAGCAGTCCGACAATCTCTGGGGCCAACGTCCTGACTTTC
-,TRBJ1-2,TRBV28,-,CASSLVRGGYTF,TGTGCCAGCAGTTTAGTACGCGGAGGCTACACCTTC
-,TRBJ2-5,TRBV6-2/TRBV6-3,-,CASSPLSWYQETQYF,TGTGCCAGCAGTCCACTATCGTGGTACCAAGAGACCCAGTACTTC
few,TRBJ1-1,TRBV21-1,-,CASSEKGQGIEDTEAFF,TGTGCCAGCAGCGAAAAGGGACAGGGGATAGAAGACACTGAAGCTTTCTTT
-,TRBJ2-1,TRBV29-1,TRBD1,CSVDTGTGFHEQFF,TGCAGCGTAGACACCGGGACAGGGTTCCATGAGCAGTTCTTC
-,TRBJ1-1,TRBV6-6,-,CASSWDTNTEAFF,TGTGCCAGCAGTTGGGACACGAACACTGAAGCTTTCTTT
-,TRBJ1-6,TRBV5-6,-,CASSLRGPPLYNSPLHF,TGTGCCAGCAGCTTGAGGGGCCCTCCTCTTTATAATTCACCCCTCCACTTT